The present T cell receptor (beta chain) was sequenced within a study of blood T cells in healthy people across ages. Study-level findings and limits: It was not possible, with unsorted PBMCs, to conclusively compare naive and antigen-experienced cells. Long-lived donors exceeded aged donors in naive CD4+ cells and diversity.

It was with a sample-barcoded 5' primer and a J-beta primer mix that a second PCR of about 7 to 12 cycles was run. TCRdb reprocessed the 5' RACE reads with MiXCR, giving one entry per CDR3 protein. Of about 2 million distinct CDR3 sequences detected, roughly 52% appear once; the ten largest clones hold approximately 2.1%. This clonotype was found a few times. Its antigen is unidentified. Per germline, CDR1 SGHTA and CDR2 FQGNSA. CDR3 size: 13 residues. Individuals who donated were healthy Caucasians from Russia aged roughly 6 to 90. Peripheral blood samples of 9 to 10 milliliters were drawn from each donor.

Sample: blood. The sequence derives from a woman between 40 and 55 years old in good health. The chain uses TRBV7-2 and TRBJ2-5; possibly TRBD2 for D (6 bases). Near its end, the DNA agrees better with TRBJ2-7, so the J call may be wrong. The CDR3 here is CASSLGRGFEQYF. CDR3 sequence (DNA): TGTGCCAGCAGCTTAGGGCGGGGCTTCGAGCAGTACTTC.